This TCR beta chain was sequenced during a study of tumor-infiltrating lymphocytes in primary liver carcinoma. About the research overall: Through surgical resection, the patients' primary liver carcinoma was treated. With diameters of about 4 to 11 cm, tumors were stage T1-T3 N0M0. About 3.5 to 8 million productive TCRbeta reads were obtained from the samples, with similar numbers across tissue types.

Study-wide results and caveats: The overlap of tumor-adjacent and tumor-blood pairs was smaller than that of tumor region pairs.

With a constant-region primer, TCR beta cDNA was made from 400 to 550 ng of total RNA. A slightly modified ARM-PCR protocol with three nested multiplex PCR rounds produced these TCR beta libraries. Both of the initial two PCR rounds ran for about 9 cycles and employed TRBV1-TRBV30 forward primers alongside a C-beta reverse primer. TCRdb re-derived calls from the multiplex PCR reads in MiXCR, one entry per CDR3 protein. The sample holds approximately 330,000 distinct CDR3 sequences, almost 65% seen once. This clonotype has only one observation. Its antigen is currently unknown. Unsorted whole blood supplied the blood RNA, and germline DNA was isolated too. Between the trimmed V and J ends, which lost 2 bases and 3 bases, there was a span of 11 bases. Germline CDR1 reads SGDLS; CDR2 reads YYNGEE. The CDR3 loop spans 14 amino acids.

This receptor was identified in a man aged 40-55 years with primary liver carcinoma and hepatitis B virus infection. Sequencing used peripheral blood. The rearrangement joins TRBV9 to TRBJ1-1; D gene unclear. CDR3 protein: CASSVGVGDTEAFF. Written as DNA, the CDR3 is TGTGCCAGCAGCGTCGGGGTGGGCGACACTGAAGCTTTCTTT.